Each of the 15 T cell receptor beta chains below was sequenced from the same sample in a study of blood T cell repertoires in COVID-19. Only in-frame clones appear in the TCRdb table, and some are missing; sequencing was by immunoSEQ multiplex PCR. The sample includes a few hundred thousand clones, 80% to 90% of them seen just once. Material for sequencing was peripheral blood. The receptors shown here come from a man in his sixties with acute or convalescent COVID-19.

The chain is built from TRBV5-1 and TRBJ1-4; TRBD1 is a possible D gene (6 bases). V shed 3 bases and J shed 3 bases, with 9 bases lying between them. Germline V lookup: CDR1 SGHRS, CDR2 YFSETQ. The CDR3 covers 14 residues. CDR3 amino acids: CASSWTDPNEKLFF. The CDR3 coding sequence is TGCGCCAGCAGCTGGACAGATCCTAATGAAAAACTGTTTTTT. The variable domain in full, with the rest retrieved from reference TRBV5-1 and TRBJ1-4, is KAGVTQTPRYLIKTRGQQVTLSCSPISGHRSVSWYQQTPGQGLQFLFEYFSETQRNKGNFPGRFSGRQFSNSRSEMNVSTLELGDSALYLCASSWTDPNEKLFFGSGTQLSVL.

The chain couples TRBV18 to TRBJ2-3, with 9 nucleotides matching TRBD2. The V and J ends lost 1 base and 0 bases, in that order; junction bases with no gene match: 2. Germline V gene sequence: CDR1 KGHSH, CDR2 LQKENI. The length of the CDR3 is 16 residues. The chain's CDR3 is CASSPQLAGSTDTQYF. The CDR3 bases are TGTGCCAGCTCACCACAACTAGCGGGCAGCACAGATACGCAGTATTTT. Drawing the rest from reference TRBV18 and TRBJ2-3, the complete variable domain is NAGVMQNPRHLVRRRGQEARLRCSPMKGHSHVYWYRQLPEEGLKFMVYLQKENIIDESGMPKERFSAEFPKEGPSILRIQQVVRGDSAAYFCASSPQLAGSTDTQYFGPGTRLTVL.

This rearrangement joins TRBV10-2 to TRBJ1-6; 7 bases agree with TRBD1. J gave up 6 bases and V 3 bases, and 5 bases lay outside the gene matches. The CDR3 is made up of 15 amino acids. Germline V CDR1 and CDR2: WSHSY, SAAADI. The chain's CDR3 is CASSDATGSNSPLHF. The DNA for the CDR3 is TGCGCCAGCAGTGACGCGACAGGGAGTAATTCACCCCTCCACTTT.

The rearrangement links TRBV7-2 to TRBJ2-1; TRBD2 agrees at 12 bases. The CDR3 runs 17 residues. Germline CDR1 SGHTA, CDR2 FQGNSA. V shed 7 bases, J shed 5 bases, and the junction held 12 bases outside the gene matches. The CDR3 region has the DNA TGTGCCAGCACCCCGCGGCTAGCGGGAGGGCCCCACAATGAGCAGTTCTTC. This codes for CASTPRLAGGPHNEQFF.

The chain recombines TRBV7-9 with TRBJ2-2; 11 bases map to TRBD2. Germline CDR1 reads SEHNR; CDR2 reads FQNEAQ (reference sequence). V lost 3 bases and J lost 0; bases outside the gene matches: 9. This CDR3 comprises 19 residues. This CDR3 reads CASSFPPGLAESNTGELFF. The CDR3 coding sequence is TGTGCCAGCAGCTTTCCACCGGGACTAGCGGAGTCGAACACCGGGGAGCTGTTTTTT.

The rearrangement joins TRBV5-1 to TRBJ2-3; 12 bases match TRBD2. The trim removed 2 bases at V and 2 bases at J, leaving 3 bases unmatched. This CDR3 contains 16 residues. In germline, CDR1 is SGHRS, CDR2 YFSETQ. The CDR3 region is CASSFGLAGTTDTQYF. In nucleotides, the CDR3 is TGCGCCAGCAGCTTTGGACTAGCGGGGACCACAGATACGCAGTATTTT.

V gene TRBV9 combines with J gene TRBJ2-7, with 9 bases that match TRBD1. This CDR3 has 15 amino acids. V trimming: 3 bases; J trimming: 4 bases; junction bases outside the gene matches: 8. Germline-derived CDR1 and CDR2 are SGDLS and YYNGEE. The CDR3 sequence: CASSAQDRGGYEQYF. As DNA, the CDR3 is TGTGCCAGCAGCGCCCAGGACAGGGGAGGGTACGAGCAGTACTTC.

This clone was observed many times. V gene TRBV27 combines with J gene TRBJ1-2; 10 bases agree with TRBD1. The germline V gene has CDR1 MNHEY and CDR2 SMNVEV (reference sequence). V lost 0 bases, J lost 4 bases, and 5 bases stayed unmatched. This CDR3 contains 16 residues. Here the CDR3 reads CASSLSGGTGAYGYTF. DNA of the CDR3: TGTGCCAGCAGTTTATCGGGCGGGACAGGGGCCTATGGCTACACCTTC.

V and J are TRBV6-5 and TRBJ2-1, with 7 bases fitting TRBD2. J gave up 8 bases and V 6 bases, and 10 bases lay outside the gene matches. The CDR3 has 14 amino acids. Germline-derived CDR1 and CDR2 are MNHEY and SVGAGI. The DNA for the CDR3 is TGTGCCAGCAGCCCCAGCCGGGACTATCATGAGCAGTTCTTC. It specifies CASSPSRDYHEQFF.

In this sample, this clone turned up once. The CDR3 sequence is CSKRTGGTDTQYF. The CDR3 bases are TGCAGTAAAAGGACAGGGGGCACAGATACGCAGTATTTT. This chain uses TRBV29-1 with TRBJ2-3; 9 bases fit TRBD1. The CDR3 is 13 residues long. Germline V gene data show CDR1 as SQVTM and CDR2 as ANQGSEA.

This chain uses TRBV12-3 or TRBV12-4 with TRBJ1-2; TRBD1 is a possible D gene (5 bases). Trimming took off 1 base at V and 10 bases at J, with 13 bases between the two ends. This CDR3 has 13 amino acids. Here the CDR3 DNA reads TGTGCCAGCAGTTTAGGGGGCAGAAAAGACTACACCTTC. Its translation: CASSLGGRKDYTF.

The chain uses TRBV25-1 and TRBJ2-7; TRBD1 aligns across 7 bases. CDR1 is MGHDK, CDR2 SYGVNS, per germline. J gave up 4 bases and V 10 bases, and 10 bases lay outside the gene matches. This CDR3 region has 13 residues. CDR3 region: CATTTGLGYEQYF. The CDR3 bases are TGTGCCACCACGACAGGGCTGGGTTACGAGCAGTACTTC.

The CDR3 DNA reads TGTGCCAGCAGAGCGGGACAGGGCGCCATATATTTT. Translating it yields CASRAGQGAIYF. The chain links TRBV5-6 to TRBJ1-3, with 9 positions matching TRBD1. The J segment lost 11 bases and the V segment lost 5 bases, leaving 5 bases of the junction unmatched. Germline values: CDR1 SGHDT, CDR2 YYEEEE. The CDR3 length is 12 residues.

The chain carries TRBV5-5 and TRBJ2-7, with D tentatively TRBD2 (7 bases). Per the germline V gene, CDR1 is SGHKS and CDR2 is YYEKEE (reference sequence). The ends were cut back, 1 base at V and 2 bases at J, with 16 bases in the middle. The CDR3 runs to 16 residues. The CDR3, as DNA: TGTGCCAGCAGCTTGCTGAAGGGAGGGGGACCCTACGAGCAGTACTTC. Its translation is CASSLLKGGGPYEQYF.

The CDR3 sequence is CATSRERTGSQPQHF. The CDR3 DNA sequence: TGTGCCACCAGCAGAGAAAGGACAGGGTCCCAGCCCCAGCATTTT. The rearrangement links TRBV15 to TRBJ1-5; 8 bases fit TRBD1. The trim removed 0 bases at V and 7 bases at J, leaving 5 bases unmatched. The length of the CDR3 is 15 residues. CDR1 and CDR2 from the germline V gene are LNHNV and YYDKDF (reference sequence).